The subject of this entry is one T cell receptor (beta chain). Its target is unknown. The data are from a study of vaccination effects on CD4 cells after COVID-19. Study details: Every well got around 1.9 million PBMC, which were grown with about 9.2 IU/ml IL-2 and around 10 ug/ml peptides.

Clones were read by immunoSEQ multiplex PCR, and TCRdb kept only the in-frame ones, dropping some. The table has approximately 38,000 clones, about 67% seen once; the top ten hold 6.5% to 8.5%. Trimming cost V 0 bases and J 2 bases; bases outside gene matches: 2. The CDR3 has 16 residues. From germline, CDR1 is SGHRS and CDR2 YFSETQ. Study-level results: Infection-derived and vaccine-derived clones contracted markedly late after vaccination.

Culture proceeded for approximately nine days, and CD4+ T cells were then isolated. Each participant was administered two doses of either the BNT162b2 or the mRNA-1273 vaccine. The sample was CD4+ T cells from PBMCs cultured without peptide, taken after COVID-19 vaccination. The chain combines TRBV5-1 with TRBJ2-3, with TRBD2 matching 11 bases. This sequence originates from a human donor who received a COVID-19 vaccine. The CDR3 sequence: CASSLGLAGITDTQYF. In DNA, the CDR3 is TGCGCCAGCAGCTTGGGACTAGCGGGGATCACAGATACGCAGTATTTT.